This section outlines one T cell receptor beta chain sequence together with its context. The repertoire was sequenced with immunoSEQ multiplex PCR; TCRdb's copy has only in-frame clones and lacks some. The data show 95,000 to 150,000 clones, roughly three quarters seen once. The CDR3 sequence is 13 residues long. Trimming removed 6 bases at V and 5 bases at J, with 11 bases between. CDR1 LNHDA and CDR2 SQIVND come from the germline V gene (reference sequence). This record belongs to a study of blood T cell repertoires in COVID-19. The sequencing input was peripheral blood. The sequence came from a man in his forties or fifties with active or convalescent COVID-19. The gene calls are TRBV19 and TRBJ2-1; D perhaps matches TRBD2 (5 bases). Here the CDR3 DNA reads TGTGCCAGTAGACTGGACGGGAACAATGAGCAGTTCTTC. Residues: CASRLDGNNEQFF.